This T cell receptor beta chain was retrieved from a study of human T cells and chemical hapten exposure. The time point here: healthy volunteer bleed at 2 weeks. Unfractionated whole blood served as the source for total RNA extraction. In this sample, this clonotype turned up a few times. The antigen is not known. Study results and limitations: DPC sensitization did not alter TCRs above 1 in 1000 frequency.

Individual cDNA molecules each carried unique molecular identifiers attached by the library. In the original analysis: Per-sample TCR counts ranged from about 20,000 to 750,000, median about 90,000. Each CDR3 protein gets one entry after TCRdb re-called the RACE reads with MiXCR. The V and J calls and clone size are TCRdb's, not the authors'. Found here are approximately 97,000 distinct CDR3 sequences, roughly 8.5% of them singletons; the top ten hold 2.5% to 3%. Sequences were obtained from whole blood. This TCR was recovered from a female donor in good health. Some clones in this sample may be carry-over from other donors' samples.

The CDR3 protein is CASSLARFTGGSVEQYF. For the CDR3, the DNA is TGTGCCAGCAGTTTAGCGCGATTCACAGGGGGTTCGGTCGAGCAGTACTTC. This chain links TRBV12-3 or TRBV12-4 with TRBJ2-7; TRBD1 matches at 8 bases. V lost 0 bases and J lost 6; bases outside the gene matches: 13. This CDR3 region has 17 residues.